Sequencing of this T cell receptor (beta chain) was carried out in a study of cytomegalovirus exposure and HLA in healthy donors. Study background: Early released data had approximately 86 million unique TCRs, all coming from HLA-typed donors.

A note on this clone: Antigen: not known.

The PCR ran on 60 Vbeta and 13 Jbeta primers. Sequencing was performed with immunoSEQ multiplex PCR; in TCRdb, only in-frame clones are kept and a portion is missing. The repertoire holds over 150,000 clones, with roughly 82% as singletons. Study-wide results and caveats: A few V segments could not be told apart, such as TRBV6-2 and TRBV6-3, and were left out. Donors were assumed by presence/absence analyses to have roughly uniform sequencing depth. Researchers counted around 160 TCR beta chains as cytomegalovirus-associated.

V lost 1 base, J lost 5 bases, and 1 base stayed unmatched. The CDR3 runs 14 residues. Per the germline V gene, CDR1 is LNHDA and CDR2 is SQIVND (reference sequence). The chain links TRBV19 to TRBJ2-2; 7 nucleotides line up with TRBD2. The origin of this receptor is a man aged 45-65 years in good health and CMV-seropositive. The sample comprised PBMCs. The CDR3 bases are TGTGCCAGTAGTATAGGCGGGGGAACCGGGGAGCTGTTTTTT. Translated, it gives CASSIGGGTGELFF. The variable domain in full, with the rest retrieved from reference TRBV19 and TRBJ2-2, is DGGITQSPKYLFRKEGQNVTLSCEQNLNHDAMYWYRQDPGQGLRLIYYSQIVNDFQKGDIAEGYSVSREKKESFPLTVTSAQKNPTAFYLCASSIGGGTGELFFGEGSRLTVL.